Listed below are T cell receptor beta chains from one sample, sequenced in a study of CD8 T cells in Susac syndrome. MiXCR, run by TCRdb on the immunoSEQ multiplex PCR reads, gives a single entry per CDR3 protein. The sample holds approximately 70,000 distinct CDR3 sequences, 96% seen once. Material: CD4+ T cells from PBMCs. The receptor source for this set is a human donor with multiple sclerosis. Both conserved end residues are part of each CDR3. D genes are given only for firm matches. Clone size appears in some rows only: once, few, many, or a class for an expanded clone.

j_call v_call d_call clone_size cdr3_aa cdr3_nt
TRBJ1-6 TRBV4-3 NA once CASSQDPENSPLHF TGCGCCAGCAGCCAAGATCCGGAGAATTCACCCCTCCACTTT
TRBJ2-3 TRBV20-1 TRBD2 once CSATGTSGGFTDTQYF TGCAGTGCAACTGGGACTAGCGGGGGGTTCACAGATACGCAGTATTTT
TRBJ2-3 TRBV9 TRBD2 once CASSVGLAGVTDTQYF TGTGCCAGCAGCGTGGGACTAGCGGGGGTCACAGATACGCAGTATTTT
TRBJ2-5 TRBV12-3/TRBV12-4 NA NA CASSLWGDETQYF TGTGCCAGCAGTTTATGGGGGGATGAGACCCAGTACTTC
TRBJ2-1 TRBV11-2 TRBD2 NA CASSTRWTGLAGGTGLNEQFF TGTGCCAGCAGCACCCGATGGACAGGGCTAGCGGGGGGAACGGGGCTCAATGAGCAGTTCTTC
TRBJ2-7 TRBV9 NA NA CASSVDTGREQYF TGTGCCAGCAGCGTAGATACGGGTAGGGAGCAGTACTTC
TRBJ2-2 TRBV20-1 NA NA CSARGPGGKTGELFF TGCAGTGCTAGAGGGCCTGGAGGGAAAACCGGGGAGCTGTTTTTT
TRBJ2-3 TRBV15 NA NA CATSSRQVLTDTQYF TGTGCCACCAGCAGCAGACAGGTTCTGACAGATACGCAGTATTTT
TRBJ1-1 TRBV20-1 NA NA CSARDQVTEAFF TGCAGTGCTAGAGATCAGGTGACTGAAGCTTTCTTT
TRBJ2-1 TRBV5-4 TRBD1 NA CASSGRTGYNEQFF TGTGCCAGCAGCGGCCGGACAGGGTACAATGAGCAGTTCTTC
TRBJ2-1 TRBV9 NA NA CASSVGTTYNEQFF TGTGCCAGCAGCGTCGGGACAACATACAATGAGCAGTTCTTC
TRBJ2-1 TRBV7-9 NA NA CASSPRYNEQFF TGTGCCAGCAGCCCGAGATACAATGAGCAGTTCTTC
TRBJ2-5 TRBV20-1 TRBD1 NA CSARVFLGQGRGHETQYF TGCAGTGCTAGAGTGTTCCTGGGACAGGGGAGGGGTCATGAGACCCAGTACTTC
TRBJ2-2 TRBV6-1 NA NA CASSEESSNTGELFF TGTGCCAGCAGTGAAGAATCGTCGAACACCGGGGAGCTGTTTTTT
TRBJ2-1 TRBV4-1 TRBD1 NA CASSPRDRDREQFF TGCGCCAGCAGCCCCCGGGACAGGGATCGTGAGCAGTTCTTC
TRBJ1-1 TRBV20-1 NA NA CSAYDSGGTEAFF TGCAGTGCTTACGACAGCGGGGGCACTGAAGCTTTCTTT
TRBJ1-2 TRBV5-1 NA NA CASSFARRDDGYTF TGCGCCAGCAGCTTTGCCAGGAGGGATGATGGCTACACCTTC
TRBJ1-1 TRBV5-1 TRBD1 NA CASTFQGGNTEAFF TGCGCCAGCACCTTCCAGGGGGGGAACACTGAAGCTTTCTTT
TRBJ2-1 TRBV20-1 TRBD2 NA CSATGLAINEQFF TGCAGTGCAACTGGACTAGCGATTAATGAGCAGTTCTTC
TRBJ2-1 TRBV3-1 NA NA CASSLSGILNEQFF TGTGCCAGCAGCCTTTCGGGAATCCTCAATGAGCAGTTCTTC
TRBJ2-3 TRBV29-1 TRBD1 NA CSARDRGLDTQYF TGCAGCGCCCGGGACAGGGGATTGGATACGCAGTATTTT
TRBJ2-5 TRBV12-3/TRBV12-4 TRBD1 NA CASSYGQGGETQYF TGTGCCAGCAGCTACGGACAGGGTGGAGAGACCCAGTACTTC
TRBJ1-1 TRBV12-3/TRBV12-4 NA NA CASSPSGSATPEAFF TGTGCCAGCAGCCCCTCCGGGAGTGCTACCCCGGAGGCTTTCTTT
TRBJ2-7 TRBV3-1 TRBD1 NA CASSQDRGTGDSSYEQYF TGTGCCAGCAGCCAAGATCGGGGTACAGGGGACAGCTCCTACGAGCAGTACTTC
TRBJ1-1 TRBV5-1 TRBD1 NA CASSLGTVYTEAFF TGCGCCAGCAGCTTAGGGACAGTCTACACTGAAGCTTTCTTT
TRBJ2-1 TRBV29-1 NA once CSVPGPGDNEQFF TGCAGCGTTCCGGGACCGGGAGACAATGAGCAGTTCTTC
TRBJ2-5 TRBV20-1 NA NA CSARDFRGRETQYF TGCAGTGCTAGAGATTTCCGGGGGAGAGAGACCCAGTACTTC
TRBJ1-2 TRBV10-3 NA NA CAVRSSPNYGYTF TGTGCCGTTCGTTCCAGTCCTAACTATGGCTACACCTTC
TRBJ1-1 TRBV29-1 NA NA CSARPAKVTEAFF TGCAGCGCCAGGCCTGCTAAAGTCACTGAAGCTTTCTTT
TRBJ2-5 TRBV7-2 TRBD2 once CASSLVGGGGETQYF TGTGCCAGCAGCTTAGTGGGCGGGGGTGGAGAGACCCAGTACTTC
TRBJ1-2 TRBV6-1 NA NA CASSELGYTF TGTGCCAGCAGTGAATTAGGCTACACCTTC
TRBJ1-5 TRBV6-2/TRBV6-3 NA NA CASTLGVGAHQPQHF TGTGCCAGCACCCTAGGCGTTGGCGCCCATCAGCCCCAGCATTTT
TRBJ1-6 TRBV19 NA NA CASTPVGGYNSPLHF TGTGCCAGTACCCCCGTCGGGGGTTATAATTCACCCCTCCACTTT
TRBJ2-1 TRBV7-2 NA NA CASSLVRPFF TGTGCCAGCAGCTTAGTTCGTCCGTTCTTC
TRBJ2-7 TRBV21-1 NA NA CATRERGYF TGTGCCACCCGGGAGAGAGGGTACTTC
TRBJ1-2 TRBV12-3/TRBV12-4 NA NA CASSRQRGVGYTF TGTGCCAGCAGTCGACAGAGGGGGGTTGGCTACACCTTC
TRBJ2-6 TRBV6-5 TRBD2 NA CASSYYPSGGSSGANVLTF TGTGCCAGCAGTTACTATCCTAGCGGGGGATCCTCTGGGGCCAACGTCCTGACTTTC
TRBJ1-4 TRBV9 TRBD1 NA CASSVGRGQGEKLFF TGTGCCAGCAGCGTAGGTAGGGGACAGGGTGAAAAACTGTTTTTT
TRBJ2-7 TRBV28 TRBD2 NA CASRSGSSYEQYF TGTGCCAGCAGGAGCGGGAGCTCCTACGAGCAGTACTTC
TRBJ1-6 TRBV21-1 NA once CASSNWSRGYSSYNSPLHF TGTGCCAGCAGCAACTGGTCAAGGGGCTATAGCTCCTATAATTCACCCCTCCACTTT
TRBJ1-2 TRBV7-3 NA NA CASSPTGGSRANYGYTF TGTGCCAGCAGCCCCACGGGGGGTTCACGCGCTAACTATGGCTACACCTTC
TRBJ2-5 TRBV6-6 NA NA CASNRGQETQYF TGTGCCAGCAACCGGGGCCAAGAGACCCAGTACTTC
TRBJ2-7 TRBV5-1 TRBD1 once CASSSQGASYEQYF TGCGCCAGCAGCTCACAGGGGGCATCCTACGAGCAGTACTTC
TRBJ2-5 TRBV7-9 TRBD2 NA CASSLSPGLATETQYF TGTGCCAGCAGCTTAAGCCCGGGACTAGCGACGGAGACCCAGTACTTC
TRBJ2-2 TRBV7-2 TRBD2 NA CASSLPFSGGTGELFF TGTGCCAGCAGCTTACCCTTTAGCGGGGGTACCGGGGAGCTGTTTTTT
TRBJ2-2 TRBV29-1 NA NA CSVFGMNTGELFF TGCAGCGTTTTCGGGATGAACACCGGGGAGCTGTTTTTT
TRBJ2-3 TRBV29-1 TRBD2 NA CSVVSGGAGNTQYF TGCAGCGTCGTTAGCGGGGGGGCCGGCAATACGCAGTATTTT
TRBJ2-7 TRBV28 NA NA CASSFQGKGEQYF TGTGCCAGCAGTTTCCAGGGGAAGGGGGAGCAGTACTTC